Following are 27 T cell receptor beta chains from one sample sequenced in a study of blood T cell repertoires in COVID-19. Using immunoSEQ multiplex PCR, the repertoire was profiled, and TCRdb retains in-frame clones only, with some absent. Of fewer than 65,000 clones listed, 80% to 90% were seen once; the top ten hold about 1.5%. Sequencing input: peripheral blood. Every receptor here comes from a man between 60 and 75 years old with acute or convalescent COVID-19.

CDR3 loop: CASSLRGQLQETQYF. As DNA, the CDR3 is TGTGCCAGCAGCTTACGCGGACAGCTACAAGAGACCCAGTACTTC. The rearrangement joins TRBV11-2 to TRBJ2-5; perhaps TRBD1 as D (6 bases). This CDR3 region has 15 residues. Between the trimmed V and J ends, which lost 2 bases and 2 bases, there was a span of 12 bases. Germline-derived CDR1 and CDR2 are SGHAT and FQNNGV.

The rearrangement uses TRBV11-2 and TRBJ2-2, with a tentative D call TRBD2 (5 bases). Germline V gene lookup returns CDR1 SGHAT and CDR2 FQNNGV. CDR3 length: 15 amino acids. V was clipped by 5 bases and J by 3 bases, with 13 bases between them. The CDR3 loop reads CASSPPRGYTGELFF. CDR3 sequence (DNA): TGTGCCAGCAGCCCGCCCCGGGGATACACCGGGGAGCTGTTTTTT.

The genes are TRBV11-2 and TRBJ2-7; tentatively, D is TRBD1 (6 bases). The length of the CDR3 is 15 residues. V gave up 5 bases and J gave up 1 base, with 15 bases separating them. Per the germline V gene, CDR1 is SGHAT and CDR2 is FQNNGV. CDR3 coding DNA: TGTGCCAGCAGCCACTCAGGGGCGAGGTCCTACGAGCAGTACTTC. The encoded protein is CASSHSGARSYEQYF. The full variable domain, rest sourced from reference TRBV11-2 and TRBJ2-7, is EAGVAQSPRYKIIEKRQSVAFWCNPISGHATLYWYQQILGQGPKLLIQFQNNGVVDDSQLPKDRFSAERLKGVDSTLKIQPAKLEDSAVYLCASSHSGARSYEQYFGPGTRLTVT.

The CDR3 nucleotides read TGTGCCAGCAGCCCCCGACAGGGAGCGTTGGAGACCCAGTACTTC. Amino acid sequence: CASSPRQGALETQYF. The chain has TRBV9 and TRBJ2-5, with 7 nucleotides matching TRBD1. This CDR3 contains 15 residues. The ends lost 4 bases at V and 5 bases at J; junction bases unmatched: 11. Germline assignment: CDR1 SGDLS and CDR2 YYNGEE.

The genes are TRBV19 and TRBJ1-2, with a weak D call TRBD1 (5 bases). The CDR3 consists of 13 residues. CDR1 LNHDA and CDR2 SQIVND come from the germline V gene (reference sequence). V gave up 4 bases and J gave up 7 bases, with 13 bases separating them. In DNA form, the CDR3 reads TGTGCCAGTAGTACGCACACAAGGGGTGGCTACACCTTC. Its translation: CASSTHTRGGYTF.

The chain is built from TRBV6-5 and TRBJ1-6, with D maybe TRBD1 (6 bases). The CDR3 sequence is 14 residues long. Germline CDR1 reads MNHEY; CDR2 reads SVGAGI. Deletions cut 6 bases from V and 7 bases from J, with 13 bases between. The CDR3 is CASRGAPDNSPLHF. The CDR3 region has the DNA TGTGCCAGCAGGGGGGCCCCGGACAATTCACCCCTCCACTTT.

The V call is TRBV12-5, the J call TRBJ2-2, with D possibly being TRBD2 (7 bases). Per the germline V gene, CDR1 is LGHNT and CDR2 is FRNRAP. The CDR3 is made up of 15 amino acids. Trimming left V 5 bases short and J 5 bases short, with 15 bases between. In DNA form, the CDR3 reads TGTGCTAGTGGTAACGGACTAGGGGGGACCGGGGAGCTGTTTTTT. Protein: CASGNGLGGTGELFF. Complete variable domain (other parts from reference TRBV12-5 and TRBJ2-2): DARVTQTPRHKVTEMGQEVTMRCQPILGHNTVFWYRQTMMQGLELLAYFRNRAPLDDSGMPKDRFSAEMPDATLATLKIQPSEPRDSAVYFCASGNGLGGTGELFFGEGSRLTVL.

The chain joins TRBV6-5 to TRBJ2-7; perhaps TRBD1 as D (5 bases). CDR1 and CDR2 from the germline V gene are MNHEY and SVGAGI. This CDR3 comprises 15 residues. Trimming left V 5 bases short and J 0 bases short, with 14 bases between. The chain's CDR3 is CASSRPRQSSYEQYF. CDR3 coding DNA: TGTGCCAGCAGTCGCCCAAGACAGTCCTCCTACGAGCAGTACTTC.

The chain links TRBV5-1 to TRBJ2-7; a weak D match, TRBD1 (6 bases). Between the trimmed V and J ends, which lost 5 bases and 3 bases, there was a span of 15 bases. The CDR3 totals 14 residues. The germline V gene encodes CDR1 SGHRS and CDR2 YFSETQ. The CDR3 DNA reads as TGCGCCAGCAGTCCCACGGGACACAACTACGAGCAGTACTTC. This encodes CASSPTGHNYEQYF.

The genes are TRBV5-1 and TRBJ2-1; D is perhaps TRBD1 (5 bases). Germline loops: CDR1 SGHRS, CDR2 YFSETQ. V was clipped by 2 bases and J by 0 bases, with 9 bases between them. The CDR3 consists of 15 residues. Here the CDR3 DNA reads TGCGCCAGCAGCTTAGTAAGGGGCTCCTACAATGAGCAGTTCTTC. Translated: CASSLVRGSYNEQFF.

The chain combines TRBV7-2 with TRBJ1-1; 7 positions agree with TRBD1. CDR1 is SGHTA, CDR2 FQGNSA, per germline. The CDR3 extends over 14 amino acids. V shed 4 bases, J shed 0 bases, and the junction held 2 bases outside the gene matches. CDR3 amino acids: CASSSGQLNTEAFF. As DNA, the CDR3 is TGTGCCAGCAGCTCGGGACAGCTGAACACTGAAGCTTTCTTT.

This clone is a singleton in its sample. This chain links TRBV3-1 (or the pseudogene TRBV3-2) with TRBJ1-1, with D maybe TRBD1 (5 bases). Trimming pared 6 bases from V and 7 bases from J, leaving 21 bases between. This CDR3 is built from 15 residues. The germline CDR1 and CDR2 sequences are LGHDT and YNNKEL (reference sequence). CDR3 sequence (DNA): TGTGCCAGCAGGGACTTCCCAGGGACTGAGCATGAAGCTTTCTTT. Translated, it gives CASRDFPGTEHEAFF.

The V and J genes are TRBV24-1 and TRBJ2-1; no reliable D call. The V end was cut by 4 bases, the J end by 2 bases, with 8 bases between. CDR1 is KGHDR, CDR2 SFDVKD, per germline. This CDR3 contains 14 residues. The CDR3, as DNA: TGTGCCACCAGTGAGGCATACCCCTACAATGAGCAGTTCTTC. Amino acid sequence: CATSEAYPYNEQFF.

The chain joins TRBV5-1 to TRBJ1-1; 8 bases align to TRBD1. The CDR3 has 14 amino acids. Germline V gene sequence: CDR1 SGHRS, CDR2 YFSETQ. Germline trimming cut 4 bases from V and 4 bases from J; bases unmatched to any gene: 6. CDR3 in amino acids: CASSVTGAATEAFF. The CDR3 DNA reads TGCGCCAGCAGCGTGACAGGGGCGGCCACTGAAGCTTTCTTT.

J is TRBJ1-1 and V is TRBV5-4; 7 nucleotides agree with TRBD1. The CDR3 spans 16 residues. Trimming removed 2 bases from V and 1 base from J; junction bases left unmatched: 8. The V gene's germline CDR1 is SGHNT and CDR2 YYREEE (reference sequence). In nucleotides, the CDR3 is TGTGCCAGCAGCTTACGACAGGGCAGAGCGAACACTGAAGCTTTCTTT. Amino acid sequence: CASSLRQGRANTEAFF.

The V gene is TRBV3-1 (or the pseudogene TRBV3-2), the J gene TRBJ2-2; TRBD2 agrees at 7 bases. This CDR3 has 16 amino acids. V dropped 5 bases and J dropped 0; count of bases not matched to a gene: 6. Germline CDR1 is LGHDT and CDR2 is YNNKEL (reference sequence). CDR3 in DNA: TGTGCCAGCAGCTTGACCGGGACTACGAACACCGGGGAGCTGTTTTTT. Protein product: CASSLTGTTNTGELFF.

The chain combines TRBV25-1 with TRBJ1-1, with D perhaps TRBD1 (6 bases). Trimming shortened V by 3 bases and J by 5 bases, and 13 bases separated the two germline ends. Germline V gives CDR1 MGHDK, CDR2 SYGVNS. The CDR3 consists of 14 residues. This chain's CDR3 is CASSDRSQGTEAFF. The CDR3 region has the DNA TGTGCCAGCAGTGATCGCTCCCAGGGGACTGAAGCTTTCTTT.

The chain carries TRBV19 and TRBJ1-5, with unresolved D. Looked up from germline, CDR1 is LNHDA and CDR2 is SQIVND (reference sequence). CDR3 size: 14 residues. V was clipped by 3 bases and J by 6 bases, with 12 bases between them. The CDR3 loop reads CASSIDRSGQPQHF. The CDR3 coding sequence is TGTGCCAGTAGTATCGATCGGTCAGGTCAGCCCCAGCATTTT.

The gene calls are TRBV5-1 and TRBJ2-5; 10 bases align to TRBD2. This CDR3 is built from 15 residues. With 5 bases clipped from V and 2 bases from J, the junction kept 6 bases outside the gene matches. CDR1 and CDR2 from the germline V gene are SGHRS and YFSETQ. The CDR3 sequence: CASRNQLAGQETQYF. Here the CDR3 DNA reads TGCGCCAGCAGGAACCAACTAGCGGGGCAAGAGACCCAGTACTTC.

The chain links TRBV6-6 to TRBJ2-3; 7 bases map to TRBD1. The germline gives CDR1 MNHNY, CDR2 SVGAGI (reference sequence). The CDR3 has 15 residues. J gave up 0 bases and V 6 bases, and 6 bases lay outside the gene matches. The chain's CDR3 is CASSFGQVSTDTQYF. DNA for the CDR3: TGTGCCAGCAGCTTCGGACAGGTTAGCACAGATACGCAGTATTTT.

The J gene is TRBJ2-7, the V gene TRBV7-9; weak D call: TRBD1 (6 bases). Germline assignment: CDR1 SEHNR and CDR2 FQNEAQ (reference sequence). This CDR3 region has 12 residues. Trimming removed 8 bases at V and 3 bases at J, with 11 bases between. CDR3 sequence reads: CASGPDSYEQYF. Written as DNA, the CDR3 is TGTGCCAGCGGCCCGGACAGCTACGAGCAGTACTTC.

This chain links TRBV21-1 with TRBJ2-1; TRBD1 reflects the table's D call only, with no check against the DNA. TRBV21-1 is a known pseudogene. This CDR3 spans 18 amino acids. Here the CDR3 reads CASSKAQGTGLSYNEQFF. The CDR3 DNA reads as TGTGCCAGCAGCAAAGCGCAGGGGACAGGGCTTTCCTACAATGAGCAGTTCTTC.

In its sample, this clone was seen a few times. The V gene is TRBV4-2, the J gene TRBJ2-7, with D unclear. There are 13 residues in the CDR3. CDR1 and CDR2 (germline): LGHNA, YNFKEQ. V dropped 3 bases and J dropped 5 bases, with 11 bases sitting between them. The CDR3, as DNA: TGTGCCAGCAGCCAGAACAGAAGAGACGAGCAGTACTTC. Its protein product is CASSQNRRDEQYF.

This chain uses TRBV6-1 with TRBJ1-1, with 7 bases matching TRBD1. With 3 bases clipped from V and 11 bases from J, the junction kept 9 bases outside the gene matches. CDR1 and CDR2 from the germline V gene are MNHNS and SASEGT. This CDR3 region has 13 residues. CDR3: CASSETGLGQAFF. In nucleotides, the CDR3 is TGTGCCAGCAGTGAGACAGGGCTCGGCCAGGCTTTCTTT.

The V call is TRBV30, the J call TRBJ1-1; D might be TRBD1 (5 bases). Trimming stripped 2 bases from V and 1 base from J, with 8 bases between. The V gene's germline CDR1 is GTSNPN and CDR2 SVGIG (reference sequence). This CDR3 contains 13 residues. This CDR3 is CAWSQGPNTEAFF. In DNA form, the CDR3 reads TGTGCCTGGAGTCAGGGCCCGAACACTGAAGCTTTCTTT.

The chain employs TRBV29-1 and TRBJ1-1, with 7 bases aligning to TRBD1. The V segment lost 6 bases and the J segment 1 base; nucleotides outside the gene matches: 5. In germline, CDR1 is SQVTM, CDR2 ANQGSEA. The CDR3 loop spans 13 amino acids. The CDR3 loop reads CSVMTGWNTEAFF. CDR3 in DNA: TGCAGCGTCATGACAGGGTGGAACACTGAAGCTTTCTTT.

This chain uses TRBV29-1 with TRBJ1-3; possibly TRBD1 for D (6 bases). CDR1 is SQVTM, CDR2 ANQGSEA, per germline. CDR3 length equals 15 residues. Trimming left V 7 bases short and J 7 bases short, with 23 bases between. Here the CDR3 DNA reads TGCAGCGACCCGGGACACCCTTCCCGCCCGAACACCATATATTTT. This encodes CSDPGHPSRPNTIYF.